These 12 T cell receptor beta chains came from one sample sequenced in a study of T cells in lung cancer brain metastases. The protocol was immunoSEQ multiplex PCR, while the TCRdb copy is restricted to in-frame clones and leaves out a portion. The data show about 7,000 clones, 80% to 90% seen once. Sequencing was carried out using tumor tissue from the primary lung tumor. The source of these receptors is a man between 45 and 60 years old with non-small cell lung cancer.

The J gene is TRBJ1-1, the V gene TRBV29-1; possible D gene TRBD1, 5 bases. CDR1 and CDR2 from the germline V gene are SQVTM and ANQGSEA. The CDR3 runs to 11 residues. The V gene lost 7 bases and the J gene lost 7 bases, with 13 bases spanning the gap. CDR3 residues: CSAAVGVEAFF. The DNA of the CDR3 is TGCAGCGCTGCTGTGGGGGTTGAAGCTTTCTTT.

Only one count was recorded for this clone. The chain carries TRBV4-2 and TRBJ2-5; D possibly matches TRBD1 or TRBD2 (5 bases each). CDR1 is LGHNA and CDR2 is YNFKEQ in the germline V gene. The CDR3 covers 15 residues. The V end lost 0 bases, the J end lost 5 bases, and 13 bases lay between the germline ends. In DNA, the CDR3 is TGTGCCAGCAGCCAAGATTTCGGGGCTTGGGAGACCCAGTACTTC. This encodes CASSQDFGAWETQYF.

V usage is TRBV19 and J usage is TRBJ2-3; TRBD2 aligns across 7 bases. The germline CDR1 and CDR2 sequences are LNHDA and SQIVND (reference sequence). This CDR3 contains 16 residues. Trimming at V came to 5 bases and at J to 1 base, leaving 9 bases not matched to a gene. The CDR3 DNA is TGTGCCAGTAGTGTCGGCGGGGGTTTCGGCACAGATACGCAGTATTTT. This sequence encodes CASSVGGGFGTDTQYF. Full variable domain (rest looked up from reference TRBV19 and TRBJ2-3): DGGITQSPKYLFRKEGQNVTLSCEQNLNHDAMYWYRQDPGQGLRLIYYSQIVNDFQKGDIAEGYSVSREKKESFPLTVTSAQKNPTAFYLCASSVGGGFGTDTQYFGPGTRLTVL.

There are a few counts of this clone. The J gene is TRBJ2-3, the V gene TRBV18; TRBD2 aligns across 10 bases. J gave up 4 bases and V 3 bases, and 4 bases lay outside the gene matches. CDR3 length equals 15 residues. The V gene's germline CDR1 is KGHSH and CDR2 LQKENI. CDR3 coding DNA: TGTGCCAGCTCACCCAAACTAGCGGGACCAGATACGCAGTATTTT. Protein: CASSPKLAGPDTQYF.

The CDR3 coding sequence is TGTGCCAGCAGCGTAAACATTCTGAGGGATGAGCAGTTCTTC. Translating it yields CASSVNILRDEQFF. The chain recombines TRBV9 with TRBJ2-1, with D possibly matching TRBD2 (5 bases). Between the trimmed V and J ends, which lost 1 base and 8 bases, there was a span of 13 bases. CDR1 is SGDLS and CDR2 is YYNGEE in the germline V gene. The CDR3 runs to 14 residues.

A single count supports this clone. The chain couples TRBV7-3 to TRBJ2-1; TRBD2 matches 12 bases. Trimming removed 2 bases from V and 7 bases from J; junction bases left unmatched: 3. CDR1 SGHTA and CDR2 FQGTGA come from the germline V gene. The CDR3 consists of 15 residues. In DNA form, the CDR3 reads TGTGCCAGCAGCTTACTAGCGGGGGGGTGGAATGAGCAGTTCTTC. Encoded protein: CASSLLAGGWNEQFF.

This clone showed up just a few times. V gene TRBV18 combines with J gene TRBJ2-5, with D unresolved. The CDR3 has 13 amino acids. Between the trimmed V and J ends, which lost 3 bases and 0 bases, there was a span of 5 bases. Germline CDR1 reads KGHSH; CDR2 reads LQKENI. Written as DNA, the CDR3 is TGTGCCAGCTCACCCGGGTACCAAGAGACCCAGTACTTC. Encoded protein: CASSPGYQETQYF.

The chain links TRBV18 to TRBJ1-2; TRBD1 matches 8 bases. Germline loops: CDR1 KGHSH, CDR2 LQKENI. The CDR3 runs 16 residues. Germline trimming cut 3 bases from V and 5 bases from J; bases unmatched to any gene: 11. The CDR3 is CASSPGEWDRRYGYTF. In nucleotides, the CDR3 is TGTGCCAGCTCACCGGGCGAATGGGACAGGAGATATGGCTACACCTTC. Full variable domain (rest looked up from reference TRBV18 and TRBJ1-2): NAGVMQNPRHLVRRRGQEARLRCSPMKGHSHVYWYRQLPEEGLKFMVYLQKENIIDESGMPKERFSAEFPKEGPSILRIQQVVRGDSAAYFCASSPGEWDRRYGYTFGSGTRLTVV.

The J gene is TRBJ1-1, the V gene TRBV5-1; TRBD1 matches 12 bases. The CDR3 has 15 amino acids. The germline CDR1 and CDR2 sequences are SGHRS and YFSETQ. Trimming removed 0 bases from V and 12 bases from J; junction bases left unmatched: 9. The chain's CDR3 is CASSLVAGTGGETFF. CDR3 coding DNA: TGCGCCAGCAGCTTGGTGGCCGGGACAGGGGGCGAGACTTTCTTT. Complete variable domain (other parts from reference TRBV5-1 and TRBJ1-1): KAGVTQTPRYLIKTRGQQVTLSCSPISGHRSVSWYQQTPGQGLQFLFEYFSETQRNKGNFPGRFSGRQFSNSRSEMNVSTLELGDSALYLCASSLVAGTGGETFFGQGTRLTVV.

This clone occurred a few times. The chain couples TRBV19 to TRBJ2-7, with 8 bases aligning to TRBD1. CDR3 length: 16 amino acids. Germline trimming cut 4 bases from V and 4 bases from J; bases unmatched to any gene: 12. From germline, CDR1 is LNHDA and CDR2 SQIVND (reference sequence). CDR3 sequence (DNA): TGTGCCAGTAGTACCCAGGACAGGGCGAGCCCGTACGAGCAGTACTTC. Amino acids: CASSTQDRASPYEQYF.

The chain uses TRBV5-1 and TRBJ1-6; no firm D call. The V and J ends lost 5 bases and 5 bases respectively, with 11 bases between them. The CDR3 loop spans 14 amino acids. Germline lookup yields CDR1 SGHRS and CDR2 YFSETQ. This CDR3 is CASREETHNSPLHF. The CDR3 DNA sequence: TGCGCCAGCAGGGAGGAGACCCATAATTCACCCCTCCACTTT.

This clone has only a few counts. The rearrangement uses TRBV29-1 and TRBJ1-1, with D perhaps TRBD1 (6 bases). Trimming shortened V by 0 bases and J by 4 bases, and 12 bases separated the two germline ends. Per the germline V gene, CDR1 is SQVTM and CDR2 is ANQGSEA. The CDR3 is 14 residues long. The CDR3 nucleotides read TGCAGCGTTGAAGAGGTAGGGGGAGGCACTGAAGCTTTCTTT. Translating gives CSVEEVGGGTEAFF.